This T cell receptor (beta chain) was identified in a study of T cell responses to AZD1222 COVID-19 vaccine (dated by TCRdb to about 2021). Context from the whole study: AZD1222 recipients with second doses at about 4 weeks or about 12 weeks were pooled, because spike-specific TCR depth and breadth did not differ between schedules. TCR sequencing was performed for fewer than 250 trial participants, of whom about 200 were given two doses of AZD1222 and some 25 were given two doses of MenACWY control vaccine. Enrollment into the trials was organized by age into subgroups of 18-55, 56-69 and 70-plus years, and those subgroups contained approximately 160, 26 and 62 TCR-sequenced participants, respectively. On the study overall, not on this receptor specifically: Epitopes outside the regions mutated in the B.1.351 and B.1.1.7 variants were reportedly recognized by nearly half of the unique spike-specific TCRs. Only six AZD1222 recipients were SARS-CoV-2 seropositive at baseline, limiting conclusions about previously exposed vaccinees. The whole spike protein was spanned by vaccine-associated CD4 TCRs, and dominant responses were seen in regions 160-218 and 743-854. In the small 56-69-year group, the increase in depth fell short of significance, most likely because of low power. Because no samples from the day 14 peak response were available, repertoires could be characterized only after the peak T cell response. Most participants were white British and females outnumbered males, and the authors suggested that clonal diversity may have been underestimated. A significant rise in spike-specific TCR breadth and depth was observed after two AZD1222 doses relative to day 0 and relative to MenACWY recipients.

Taken with the paper, the label for time point translates to: baseline before first vaccination. Vaccinee samples came from UK trials COV001 and COV002, including a single-blind randomized controlled phase 2/3 trial of AZD1222 (ChAdOx1 nCoV-19) in healthy adults. For TCRbeta chain sequencing, PBMC samples from trial participants were taken at day 0 and at day 28 after the second dose. The germline V gene encodes CDR1 SNHLY and CDR2 FYNNEI. V gives up 10 bases and J gives up 1 base, and the segment between their germline ends measures 13 bases. The CDR3 covers 13 residues, taking in both the cysteine and the phenylalanine. The entry retains the CDR3 DNA only, 39 bases that are in frame from base 1. As concerns this clone: Its recognized antigen is unknown. No qualities accompany the bases; no much larger clone lies one base away.

The CDR3 regions of human TCRbeta chains were analyzed by immunosequencing. Per the authors' processing: TCRs in the repertoires were compared against a reference library of SARS-CoV-2-specific TCRs that had been generated with the MIRA antigen-specificity platform. Breadth meant the fraction of unique TCRs that were SARS-CoV-2-associated, whereas depth meant the fraction of total T cells that were SARS-CoV-2-associated. Using the MIRA data, each spike-specific TCR was mapped to the spike region that the TCR reacts to and placed in a CD4 or CD8 class. Log10-transformed breadth and depth values were compared by one-way ANOVA with Sidak's multiple comparisons tests. TCRdb's version of the immuneACCESS table is confined to in-frame rearrangements and falls short of the full clone set. An unresolved V gene accounts for under half of the shortfall where checked; the remainder is of unknown origin. V, J and clone size were drawn from that table, and D and trimming were deduced from the DNA. This sample has approximately 100,000 clones in its table, and 80% to 95% of those were observed once. Roughly 4.5% of the sample rests with the top ten.

The TCR comes from an adult in good health. Source: peripheral blood, taken on day 0 of AZD1222 vaccination. The chain is assembled from TRBV2 and TRBJ1-1; a tentative D match to TRBD1 spans 6 bases. The sequenced DNA is TGTGCCACCTTGAAGGGGGGGAACACTGAAGCTTTCTTT. Its amino acids are CATLKGGNTEAFF.